These T cell receptor beta chains were read from a single sample in a study of cytomegalovirus exposure and HLA in healthy donors. Sequenced by immunoSEQ multiplex PCR; TCRdb stores in-frame clones only, minus some. Altogether over 150,000 clones are present, over 70% being singletons, with the ten largest covering roughly 1.2%. The sequencing input was PBMCs. The receptors come from a boy aged 2 to 10 in good health and CMV-seronegative. Both conserved end residues are trimmed from each CDR3.

TRBV10-1	TRBJ1-2	ATLTGGEVYGYT
TRBV10-1	TRBJ1-2	ATAKTSQTSGGYT
TRBV7-2	TRBJ2-1	ASSWTSGGENEQF
TRBV29-1	TRBJ2-1	SVVASSNEQF
TRBV13	TRBJ2-7	ASSLGRDATYEQY
TRBV18	TRBJ1-1	ASSRDSTTGSPQAF
TRBV18	TRBJ1-2	ASSPGQTPYGYT
TRBV19	TRBJ1-5	ASSDRGGQPQH
TRBV18	TRBJ2-3	ASSPRGTGSTDTQY
TRBV4-3	TRBJ1-5	ASSQSTGRNQPQH
TRBV9	TRBJ2-3	ASSVVGSSTDTQY
TRBV7-2	TRBJ2-1	ASSLEGTSGYNEQF
TRBV27	TRBJ1-2	ASSLSVAGNYGYT
TRBV2	TRBJ2-7	ASRGLAYEQY
TRBV9	TRBJ1-1	ASSTGTGEWDTEAF
TRBV29-1	TRBJ1-2	SVFQRNYGYT
TRBV6-1	TRBJ2-1	ASSEGRGSWDEQF
TRBV6-6	TRBJ2-5	ASSYTDGQQTQY
TRBV19	TRBJ2-3	ASSIADGRSDTQY
TRBV19	TRBJ2-2	ASSGDFNTGELF
TRBV29-1	TRBJ2-1	SVVTGERVLSNEQF
TRBV7-2	TRBJ2-2	ASSLLAGTNTGELF
TRBV4-3	TRBJ2-1	ASSQERILRGGNNEQF
TRBV30	TRBJ1-3	AWSRQGNTIY
TRBV5-1	TRBJ1-1	ASSPRGRTEAF
TRBV13	TRBJ2-3	ASSSTWARSGLAPSDTQY
TRBV7-3	TRBJ2-1	ASSSTSNEQF
TRBV11-3	TRBJ1-5	ASSLDLGQGNSNQPQH
TRBV9	TRBJ2-3	ASSERGGPPDTQY
TRBV19	TRBJ1-5	ASSMTNQPQH
TRBV2	TRBJ1-2	ASIRDRVDGYT
TRBV6-5	TRBJ1-6	ASSKRDRGNSPLH
TRBV6-5	TRBJ2-2	ASSYTVTGGTGELF
TRBV29-1	TRBJ2-7	SALRQGTEQY
TRBV11-2	TRBJ2-5	ASSLGTGSETQY
TRBV27	TRBJ1-6	ASKGDGYSPLH
TRBV10-3	TRBJ2-2	AISQPGLASTGELF
TRBV19	TRBJ1-1	ASSINGGMNTEAF
TRBV18	TRBJ1-4	ASSPKGHWANEKLF
TRBV28	TRBJ1-2	ASSQRPRGNGYT
TRBV19	TRBJ1-2	ASTTRQGYGYT
TRBV7-8	TRBJ2-5	ASSLGGSTGGRETQY
TRBV7-3	TRBJ2-2	ASSLRAGGTISGTGELF
TRBV7-2	TRBJ2-7	ASSYTPYEQY
TRBV7-9	TRBJ1-1	ASRGGVNTEAF
TRBV2	TRBJ1-6	ASKGQGSSPLH
TRBV5-1	TRBJ2-3	ASSLEGGADTQY
TRBV5-8	TRBJ1-4	ASSFIRDTQLF
TRBV7-8	TRBJ1-2	ASSLAFTGAPNYGYT
TRBV5-4	TRBJ2-1	ASSSALTSGMSDEQF
TRBV7-2	TRBJ2-7	ASLRGGDAPYEQY
TRBV7-2	TRBJ2-5	ASADRVVETQY
TRBV2	TRBJ1-2	ASSLGTGRKGDYGYT
TRBV27	TRBJ2-3	ASSFGGSTDTQY
TRBV30	TRBJ1-2	AWSDRGHYGYT
TRBV6-1	TRBJ2-1	ASSDNDLEQF
TRBV7-2	TRBJ2-5	ASSHGTSGGQETQY